This TCR beta chain was recovered during a study of blood T cell repertoires in COVID-19. In this sample, this clone turned up once. Produced via immunoSEQ multiplex PCR; TCRdb's table is partial and in-frame only. Found here are 120,000 or so clones, around 76% of them singletons; the top ten hold less than 4%. This TCR was sampled from a woman aged 80 or over with acute or convalescent COVID-19. Sequenced sample: peripheral blood.

The chain's CDR3 is CASSPLGGLAGEETQYF. As DNA, the CDR3 is TGTGCCAGCAGTCCCCTCGGTGGACTAGCGGGAGAAGAGACCCAGTACTTC. The chain couples TRBV28 to TRBJ2-5; 13 bases are shared with TRBD2. Germline V gives CDR1 MDHEN, CDR2 SYDVKM. V lost 5 bases and J lost 3; bases outside the gene matches: 9. The CDR3 extends over 17 amino acids. Filled out from reference TRBV28 and TRBJ2-5, the complete variable domain reads DVKVTQSSRYLVKRTGEKVFLECVQDMDHENMFWYRQDPGLGLRLIYFSYDVKMKEKGDIPEGYSVSREKKERFSLILESASTNQTSMYLCASSPLGGLAGEETQYFGPGTRLLVL.